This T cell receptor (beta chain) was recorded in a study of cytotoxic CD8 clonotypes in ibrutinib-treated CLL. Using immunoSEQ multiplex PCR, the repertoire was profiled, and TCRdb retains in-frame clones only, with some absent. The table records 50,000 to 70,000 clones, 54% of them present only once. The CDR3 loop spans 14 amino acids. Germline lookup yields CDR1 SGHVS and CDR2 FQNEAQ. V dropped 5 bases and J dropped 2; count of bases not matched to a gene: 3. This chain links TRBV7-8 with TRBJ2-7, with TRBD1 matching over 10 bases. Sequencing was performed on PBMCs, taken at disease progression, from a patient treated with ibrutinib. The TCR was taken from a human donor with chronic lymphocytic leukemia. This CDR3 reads CASSKGTGAYEQYF. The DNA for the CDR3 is TGTGCCAGCAGCAAGGGGACAGGGGCCTACGAGCAGTACTTC.